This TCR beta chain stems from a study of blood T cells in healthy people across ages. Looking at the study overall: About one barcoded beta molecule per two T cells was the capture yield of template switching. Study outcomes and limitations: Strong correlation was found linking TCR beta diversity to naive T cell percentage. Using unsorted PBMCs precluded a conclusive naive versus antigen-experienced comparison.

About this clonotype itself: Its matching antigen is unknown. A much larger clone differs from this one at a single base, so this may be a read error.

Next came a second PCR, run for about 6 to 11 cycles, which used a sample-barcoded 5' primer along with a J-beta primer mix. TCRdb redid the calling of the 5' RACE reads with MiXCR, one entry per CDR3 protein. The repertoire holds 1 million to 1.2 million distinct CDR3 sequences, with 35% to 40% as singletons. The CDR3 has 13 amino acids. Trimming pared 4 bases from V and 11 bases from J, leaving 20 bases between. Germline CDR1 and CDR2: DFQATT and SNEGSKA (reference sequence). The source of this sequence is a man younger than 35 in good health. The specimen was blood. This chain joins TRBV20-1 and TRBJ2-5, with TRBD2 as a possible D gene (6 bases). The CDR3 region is CSATSDYPNEQYF. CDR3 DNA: TGCAGTGCTACTTCGGACTACCCCAATGAGCAGTACTTC.